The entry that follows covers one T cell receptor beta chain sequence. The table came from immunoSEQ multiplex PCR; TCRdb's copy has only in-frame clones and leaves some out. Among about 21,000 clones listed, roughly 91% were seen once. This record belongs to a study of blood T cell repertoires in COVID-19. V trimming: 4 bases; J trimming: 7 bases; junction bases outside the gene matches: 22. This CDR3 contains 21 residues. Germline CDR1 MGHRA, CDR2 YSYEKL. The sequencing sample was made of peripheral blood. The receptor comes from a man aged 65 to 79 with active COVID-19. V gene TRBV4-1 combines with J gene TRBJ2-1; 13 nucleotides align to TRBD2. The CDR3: CASSPKGGLAGPLRNVNEQFF. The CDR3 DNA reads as TGCGCCAGCAGCCCCAAAGGGGGACTAGCGGGACCCCTTAGGAATGTAAATGAGCAGTTCTTC.